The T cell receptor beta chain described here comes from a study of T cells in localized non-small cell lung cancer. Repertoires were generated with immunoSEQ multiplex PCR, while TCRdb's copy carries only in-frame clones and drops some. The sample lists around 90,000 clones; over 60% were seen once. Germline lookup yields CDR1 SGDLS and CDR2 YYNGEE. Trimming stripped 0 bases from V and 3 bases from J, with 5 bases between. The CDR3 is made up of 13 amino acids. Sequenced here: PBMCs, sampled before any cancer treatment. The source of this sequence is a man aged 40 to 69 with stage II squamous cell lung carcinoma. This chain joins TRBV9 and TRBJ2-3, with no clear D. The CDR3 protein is CASSVDSTDTQYF. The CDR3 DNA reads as TGTGCCAGCAGCGTAGACAGTACAGATACGCAGTATTTT.